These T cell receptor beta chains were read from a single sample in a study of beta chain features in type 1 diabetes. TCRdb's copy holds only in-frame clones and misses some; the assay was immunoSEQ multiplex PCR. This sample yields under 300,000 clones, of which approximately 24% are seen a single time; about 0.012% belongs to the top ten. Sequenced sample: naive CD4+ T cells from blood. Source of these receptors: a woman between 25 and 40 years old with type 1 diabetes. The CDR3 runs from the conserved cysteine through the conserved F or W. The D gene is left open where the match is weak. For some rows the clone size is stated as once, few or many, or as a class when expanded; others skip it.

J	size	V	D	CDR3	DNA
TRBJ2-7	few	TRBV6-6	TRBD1	CASSYRGQWSEQYF	TGTGCCAGCAGTTACAGGGGACAGTGGTCCGAGCAGTACTTC
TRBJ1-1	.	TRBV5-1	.	CASSLGSGSEAFF	TGCGCCAGCAGCTTGGGGTCAGGGTCCGAAGCTTTCTTT
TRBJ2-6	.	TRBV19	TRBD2	CASSIVTSGRAGANVLTF	TGTGCCAGTAGTATAGTTACTAGCGGGAGAGCTGGGGCCAACGTCCTGACTTTC
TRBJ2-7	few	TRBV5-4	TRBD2	CASSLPSGSNEQYF	TGTGCCAGCAGCTTGCCTAGCGGGAGTAACGAGCAGTACTTC
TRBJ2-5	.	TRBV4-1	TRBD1	CASSQAGTGGKETQYF	TGCGCCAGCAGCCAAGCCGGGACAGGGGGTAAAGAGACCCAGTACTTC
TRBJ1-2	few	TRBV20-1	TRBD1	CSAKTGSGYTF	TGCAGTGCTAAGACAGGGTCGGGCTACACCTTC
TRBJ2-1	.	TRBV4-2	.	CASSQGGGGTPEDEQFF	TGTGCCAGCAGCCAGGGGGGGGGCGGAACTCCCGAAGATGAGCAGTTCTTC
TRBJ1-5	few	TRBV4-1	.	CASSQEWGQGQPQHF	TGCGCCAGCAGCCAAGAATGGGGGCAGGGTCAGCCCCAGCATTTT
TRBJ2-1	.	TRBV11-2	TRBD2	CASSLASGNNEQFF	TGTGCCAGCAGCTTGGCTAGCGGGAATAATGAGCAGTTCTTC
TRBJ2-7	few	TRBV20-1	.	CSAREVQGGYF	TGCAGTGCTAGAGAAGTTCAGGGGGGGTACTTC
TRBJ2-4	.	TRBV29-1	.	CSVSRGDIQYF	TGCAGCGTAAGCAGGGGGGACATTCAGTACTTC
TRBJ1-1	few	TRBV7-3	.	CASSLAGNTEAFF	TGTGCCAGCAGCTTAGCAGGGAACACTGAAGCTTTCTTT
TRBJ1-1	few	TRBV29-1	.	CSVGQTEAFF	TGCAGCGTTGGGCAAACTGAAGCTTTCTTT
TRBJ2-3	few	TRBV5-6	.	CASSGWDTQYF	TGTGCCAGCAGCGGCTGGGATACGCAGTATTTT